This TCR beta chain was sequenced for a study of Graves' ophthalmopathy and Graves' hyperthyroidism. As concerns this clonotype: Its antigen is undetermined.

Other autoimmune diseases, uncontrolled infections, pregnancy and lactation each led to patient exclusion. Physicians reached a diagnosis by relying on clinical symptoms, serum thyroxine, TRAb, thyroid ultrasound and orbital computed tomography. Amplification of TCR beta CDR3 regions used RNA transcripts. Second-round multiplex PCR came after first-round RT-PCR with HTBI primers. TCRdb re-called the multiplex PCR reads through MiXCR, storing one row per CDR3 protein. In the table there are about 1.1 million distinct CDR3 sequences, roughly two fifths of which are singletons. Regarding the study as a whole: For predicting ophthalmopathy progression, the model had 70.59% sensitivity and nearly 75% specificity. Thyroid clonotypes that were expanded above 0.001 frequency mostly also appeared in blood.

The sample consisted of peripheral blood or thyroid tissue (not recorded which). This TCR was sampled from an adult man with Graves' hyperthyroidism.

In DNA, the CDR3 is TGTGCCAGCAGTTTGGCAGGGACGGTCGATGGCTACACCTTC. This encodes CASSLAGTVDGYTF. This chain joins TRBV12-3 or TRBV12-4 and TRBJ1-2; TRBD1 is a possible D gene (5 bases). V lost 3 bases and J lost 6, with 14 bases in between. The CDR3 extends over 14 amino acids.